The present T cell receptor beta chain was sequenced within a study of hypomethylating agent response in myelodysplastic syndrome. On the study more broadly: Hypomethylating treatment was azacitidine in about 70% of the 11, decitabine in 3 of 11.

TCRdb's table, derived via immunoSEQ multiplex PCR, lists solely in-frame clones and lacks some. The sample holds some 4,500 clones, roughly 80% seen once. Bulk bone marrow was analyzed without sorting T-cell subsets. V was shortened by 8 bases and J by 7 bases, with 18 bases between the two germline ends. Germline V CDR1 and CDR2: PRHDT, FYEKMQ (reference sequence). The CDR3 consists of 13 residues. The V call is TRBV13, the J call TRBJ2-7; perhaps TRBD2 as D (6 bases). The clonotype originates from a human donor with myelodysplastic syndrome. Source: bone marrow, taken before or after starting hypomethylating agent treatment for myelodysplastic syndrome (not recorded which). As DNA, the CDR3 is TGTGCCAGCCGGGGGTGGGGGACGGGAGAGCAGTACTTC. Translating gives CASRGWGTGEQYF.